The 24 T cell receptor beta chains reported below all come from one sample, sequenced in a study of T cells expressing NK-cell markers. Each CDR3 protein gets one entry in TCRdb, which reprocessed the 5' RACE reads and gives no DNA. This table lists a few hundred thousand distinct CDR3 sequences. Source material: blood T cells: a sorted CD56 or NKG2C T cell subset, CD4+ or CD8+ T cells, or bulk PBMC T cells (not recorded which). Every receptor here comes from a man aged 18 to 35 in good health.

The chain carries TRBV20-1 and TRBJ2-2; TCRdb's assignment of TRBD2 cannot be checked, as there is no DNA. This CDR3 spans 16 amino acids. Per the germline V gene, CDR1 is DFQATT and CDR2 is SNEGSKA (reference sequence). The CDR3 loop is CSARPLAGDGTGELFF.

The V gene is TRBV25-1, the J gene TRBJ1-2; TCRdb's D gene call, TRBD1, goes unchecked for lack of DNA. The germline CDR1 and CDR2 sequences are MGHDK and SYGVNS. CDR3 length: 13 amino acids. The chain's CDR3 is CASSGGTVYGYTF.

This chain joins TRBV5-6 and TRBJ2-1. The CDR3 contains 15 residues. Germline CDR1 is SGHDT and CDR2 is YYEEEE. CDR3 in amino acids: CASSKTDEYYNEQFF.

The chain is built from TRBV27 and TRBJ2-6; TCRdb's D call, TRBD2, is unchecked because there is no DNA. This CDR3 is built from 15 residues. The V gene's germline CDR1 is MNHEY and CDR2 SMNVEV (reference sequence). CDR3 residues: CASSFGTTGANVLTF.

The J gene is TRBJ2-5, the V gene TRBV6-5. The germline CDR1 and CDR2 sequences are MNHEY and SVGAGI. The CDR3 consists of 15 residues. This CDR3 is CASSYSWGIVETQYF.

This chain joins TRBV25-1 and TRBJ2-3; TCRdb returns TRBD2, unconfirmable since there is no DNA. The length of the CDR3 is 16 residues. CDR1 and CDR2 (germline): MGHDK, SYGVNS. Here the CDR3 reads CASSELGLAEGDTQYF.

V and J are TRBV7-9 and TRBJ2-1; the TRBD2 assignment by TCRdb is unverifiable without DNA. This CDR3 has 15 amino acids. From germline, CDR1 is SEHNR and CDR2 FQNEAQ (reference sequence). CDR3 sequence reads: CASGRDGVSYNEQFF.

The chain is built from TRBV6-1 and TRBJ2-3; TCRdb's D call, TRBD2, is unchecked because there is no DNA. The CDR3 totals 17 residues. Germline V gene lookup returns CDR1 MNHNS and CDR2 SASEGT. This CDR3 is CASSPLGLAGGADTQYF.

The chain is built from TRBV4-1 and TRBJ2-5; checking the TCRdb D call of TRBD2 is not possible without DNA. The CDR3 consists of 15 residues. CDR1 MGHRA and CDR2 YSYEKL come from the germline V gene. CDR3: CASSQGASGSETQYF.

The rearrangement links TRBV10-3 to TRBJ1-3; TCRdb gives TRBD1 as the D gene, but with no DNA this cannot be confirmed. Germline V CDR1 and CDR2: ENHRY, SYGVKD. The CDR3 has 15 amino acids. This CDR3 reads CAISEVRGSGNTIYF.

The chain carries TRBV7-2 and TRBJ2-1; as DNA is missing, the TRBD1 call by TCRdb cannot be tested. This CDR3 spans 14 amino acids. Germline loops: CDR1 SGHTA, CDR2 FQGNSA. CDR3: CASSKGQAYNEQFF.

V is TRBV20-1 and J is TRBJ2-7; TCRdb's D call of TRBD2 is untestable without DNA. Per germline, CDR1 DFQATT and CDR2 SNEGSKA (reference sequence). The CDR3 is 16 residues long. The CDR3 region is CSAGTSGSFSSYEQYF.

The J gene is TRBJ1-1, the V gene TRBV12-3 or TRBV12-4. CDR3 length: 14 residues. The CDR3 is CASSSMQGGTEAFF.

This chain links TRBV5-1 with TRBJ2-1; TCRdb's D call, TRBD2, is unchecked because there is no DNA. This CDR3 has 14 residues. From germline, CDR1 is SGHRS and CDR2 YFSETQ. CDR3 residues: CASRSSGSGNEQFF.

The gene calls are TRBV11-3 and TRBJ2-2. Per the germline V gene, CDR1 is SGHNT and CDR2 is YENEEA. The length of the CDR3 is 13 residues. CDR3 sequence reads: CASSSTPAGELFF.

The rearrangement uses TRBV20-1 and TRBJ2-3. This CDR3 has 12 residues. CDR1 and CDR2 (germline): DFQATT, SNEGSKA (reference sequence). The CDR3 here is CSADHTPDTQYF.

CDR3 residues: CASSWRGGSGGYTF. The chain combines TRBV12-3 or TRBV12-4 with TRBJ1-2. The length of the CDR3 is 14 residues.

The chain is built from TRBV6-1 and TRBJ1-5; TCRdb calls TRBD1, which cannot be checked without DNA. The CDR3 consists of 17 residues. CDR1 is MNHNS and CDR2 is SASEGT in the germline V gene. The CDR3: CASLPRSGTASNQPQHF.

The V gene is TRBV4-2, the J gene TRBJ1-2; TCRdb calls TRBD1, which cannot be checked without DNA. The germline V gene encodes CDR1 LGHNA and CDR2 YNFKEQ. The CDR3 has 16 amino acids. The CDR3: CASSHKTGPANYGYTF.

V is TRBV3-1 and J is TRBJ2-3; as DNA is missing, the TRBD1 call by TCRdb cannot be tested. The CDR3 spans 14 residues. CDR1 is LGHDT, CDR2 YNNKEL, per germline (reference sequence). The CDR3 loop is CASSQTHRGRAQYF.

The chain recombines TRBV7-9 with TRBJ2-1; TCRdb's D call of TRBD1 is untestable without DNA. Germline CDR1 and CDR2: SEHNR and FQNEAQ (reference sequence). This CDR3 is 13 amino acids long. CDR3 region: CASSFTGDNEQFF. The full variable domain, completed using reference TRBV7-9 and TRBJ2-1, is DTGVSQNPRHKITKRGQNVTFRCDPISEHNRLYWYRQTLGQGPEFLTYFQNEAQLEKSRLLSDRFSAERPKGSFSTLEIQRTEQGDSAMYLCASSFTGDNEQFFGPGTRLTVL.

CDR3 residues: CASSYGRDYEQYF. The V gene is TRBV6-6, the J gene TRBJ2-7; TCRdb indicates TRBD1, and absent DNA this call remains unverified. The length of the CDR3 is 13 residues. Germline V gene data show CDR1 as MNHNY and CDR2 as SVGAGI (reference sequence).

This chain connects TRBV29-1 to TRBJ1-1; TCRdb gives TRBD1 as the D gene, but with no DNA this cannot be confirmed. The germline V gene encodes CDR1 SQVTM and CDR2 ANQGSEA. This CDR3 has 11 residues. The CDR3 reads CSVGRGTEAFF.

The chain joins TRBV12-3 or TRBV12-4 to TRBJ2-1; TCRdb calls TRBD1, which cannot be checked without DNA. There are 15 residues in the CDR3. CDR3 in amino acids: CASSPRTGGLNEQFF.